What follows are 23 T cell receptor beta chains derived from one specimen sequenced in a study of T-cell reconstitution after alpha-beta-depleted transplantation in children (dated by TCRdb to the mid-2010s). Read against the paper, the sample's treatment or condition label means: allogeneic hematopoietic cell transplantation with graft depleted of TCRalphabeta T cells and CD19 B cells. Library preparation used PCR. Sequencer: Illumina HiSeq 2500. TCR library preparation used molecular barcoding, with unique molecular identifiers applied to normalize quantification of the TCRbeta repertoire. In-frame beta chains were kept once TCRdb had trimmed the public reads at Q25 with fastp and called clones with MiXCR. CDR3 protein sequences are deduplicated, and each keeps its most common genes and DNA. In all, the sample holds 700,000 to 950,000 distinct CDR3 sequences, and roughly 15% of those were seen once. The top ten clonotypes cover 5% of the sample.

Specimen: PBMCs, mostly from graft donor cells, collected 360 days after TCRalphabeta/CD19-depleted stem cell transplant. The receptors were gathered from a male patient between 5 and 17 years old who had a stem cell transplant for acute lymphoblastic leukemia, so the T cells may come from the graft donor.

This clonotype has a handful of counts. The V gene is TRBV4-1, the J gene TRBJ2-1; 11 nucleotides match TRBD2. The CDR3 covers 20 residues. V lost 1 base to trimming and J lost 4 bases; unmatched junction nucleotides: 15. In germline, CDR1 is MGHRA, CDR2 YSYEKL. In DNA form, the CDR3 reads TGCGCCAGCAGCCAAGTTAAAGGGGACGGGACTAGCGGAGAGTACAATGAGCAGTTCTTC. This gives the protein CASSQVKGDGTSGEYNEQFF.

J is TRBJ2-7 and V is TRBV6-5; D tentatively reads TRBD1 or TRBD2 (6 bases each). CDR1 and CDR2 (germline): MNHEY, SVGAGI. The V gene lost 3 bases and the J gene lost 4 bases, with 16 bases spanning the gap. There are 15 residues in the CDR3. The CDR3, as DNA: TGTGCCAGCAGTTATAGGGGGGCCGGGGGATACGAGCAGTACTTC. Translating it yields CASSYRGAGGYEQYF.

This clonotype was seen more than once but under ten times. CDR3 region: CASQMAGSKSLAVYNEQFF. The CDR3 region has the DNA TGTGCCAGCCAAATGGCGGGGAGTAAATCTCTAGCGGTATACAATGAGCAGTTCTTC. This chain connects TRBV6-2 or TRBV6-3 to TRBJ2-1, with 7 bases lining up with TRBD2. The CDR3 is made up of 19 amino acids. J lost 4 bases, V lost 8 bases, and 23 bases had no gene match. From germline, CDR1 is MNHEY and CDR2 SVGEGT.

This clonotype appeared a few times. The chain employs TRBV2 and TRBJ2-4; TRBD1 agrees at 8 bases. Germline CDR1 is SNHLY and CDR2 is FYNNEI. Trimming cost V 5 bases and J 5 bases; bases outside gene matches: 11. There are 16 residues in the CDR3. The CDR3 loop is CASSKTGVRGENIQYF. For the CDR3, the DNA is TGTGCCAGCAGTAAGACAGGGGTTAGAGGAGAAAACATTCAGTACTTC.

The rearrangement uses TRBV7-9 and TRBJ2-3; 8 bases line up with TRBD1. Germline values: CDR1 SEHNR, CDR2 FQNEAQ (reference sequence). The CDR3 is made up of 14 amino acids. Trimming at V came to 2 bases and at J to 4 bases, leaving 2 bases not matched to a gene. The CDR3 DNA reads TGTGCCAGCAGCTTACTCAGGGGGCCAGATACGCAGTATTTT. Translating it yields CASSLLRGPDTQYF.

Only a few counts were recorded for this clonotype. V is TRBV7-8 and J is TRBJ1-2; no clear D. This CDR3 contains 14 residues. Germline CDR1 reads SGHVS; CDR2 reads FQNEAQ. Trimming took 2 bases from V and 2 from J, leaving 9 bases between them. CDR3 in amino acids: CASSLYRVNYGYTF. CDR3 in DNA: TGTGCCAGCAGCTTATACCGAGTAAACTATGGCTACACCTTC. Full variable domain (rest looked up from reference TRBV7-8 and TRBJ1-2): GAGVSQSPRYKVAKRGQDVALRCDPISGHVSLFWYQQALGQGPEFLTYFQNEAQLDKSGLPSDRFFAERPEGSVSTLKIQRTQQEDSAVYLCASSLYRVNYGYTFGSGTRLTVV.

V is TRBV29-1 and J is TRBJ2-7; D perhaps matches TRBD2 (6 bases). V lost 4 bases, J lost 0 bases, and 13 bases lay in between. This CDR3 comprises 14 residues. Germline CDR1 reads SQVTM; CDR2 reads ANQGSEA. Written as DNA, the CDR3 is TGCAGCGTTGTTAATGCGGGATTCTCCTACGAGCAGTACTTC. Protein: CSVVNAGFSYEQYF.

This clonotype was seen repeatedly, ten times or more. The chain combines TRBV10-3 with TRBJ2-3; 7 bases fit TRBD1. The CDR3 sequence is 15 residues long. V lost 2 bases to trimming and J lost 5 bases; unmatched junction nucleotides: 7. Germline V gene data show CDR1 as ENHRY and CDR2 as SYGVKD. The CDR3 DNA is TGTGCCATCAGTGAGCCCGGACAGGTCCTAGATACGCAGTATTTT. Protein product: CAISEPGQVLDTQYF.

The rearrangement uses TRBV19 and TRBJ2-2; D call uncertain. The CDR3 contains 13 residues. Per the germline V gene, CDR1 is LNHDA and CDR2 is SQIVND (reference sequence). V lost 10 bases, J lost 6 bases, and 15 bases lay in between. For the CDR3, the DNA is TGTGCCATCCAATTATTGGAGTCCGGGGAGCTGTTTTTT. Translation: CAIQLLESGELFF.

The V gene is TRBV10-3, the J gene TRBJ2-7; 12 nucleotides align to TRBD2. This CDR3 region has 14 residues. Unmatched junction bases numbered 2, after V lost 3 bases and J lost 5 bases. Germline loops: CDR1 ENHRY, CDR2 SYGVKD. The CDR3 bases are TGTGCCATCAGTGATCGACTAGCGGGAGACGAGCAGTACTTC. The encoded protein is CAISDRLAGDEQYF.

Of note for this clonotype: One end of the junction is discordant with germline, which a read error may explain. V is TRBV5-6 and J is TRBJ2-7; the D gene is possibly TRBD1 (5 bases). The CDR3 has 15 amino acids. Germline V gene data show CDR1 as SGHDT and CDR2 as YYEEEE. The CDR3 loop is CASRLGVTGHYEQYF. In DNA, the CDR3 is TGTGCCAGCAGATTGGGCGTTACAGGCCACTACGAGCAGTACTTC.

The table lists this clonotype with a few counts. This chain joins TRBV7-4 and TRBJ2-7, with 7 bases aligning to TRBD1. Germline CDR1 SGHVT, CDR2 SQSDAQ. This CDR3 comprises 16 residues. Trimming at V came to 1 base and at J to 0 bases, leaving 6 bases not matched to a gene. The CDR3 here is CASSLDHRGYSYEQYF. The CDR3, as DNA: TGTGCCAGCAGCTTAGATCACAGGGGCTACTCCTACGAGCAGTACTTC.

About this clonotype itself: Germline and junction disagree at one end, which may indicate a read error. The chain recombines TRBV18 with TRBJ2-7; 7 nucleotides match TRBD1. CDR1 and CDR2 from the germline V gene are KGHSH and LQKENI. There are 15 residues in the CDR3. The CDR3 DNA is TGTGCCGGCTCAGGAACGAAGGGGGCGGGCTACGAGCAGTACTTC. Its translation is CAGSGTKGAGYEQYF.

The sample holds a few counts of this clonotype. The gene calls are TRBV5-5 and TRBJ2-7, with TRBD1 matching over 8 bases. V lost 2 bases, J lost 5 bases, and 9 bases stayed unmatched. This CDR3 is built from 15 residues. Looked up from germline, CDR1 is SGHKS and CDR2 is YYEKEE (reference sequence). The CDR3 reads CASSFRDRRSHEQYF. CDR3 DNA: TGTGCCAGCAGCTTCCGGGACAGGAGGTCCCACGAGCAGTACTTC.

This clonotype was recorded at least ten times. This chain uses TRBV12-3 or TRBV12-4 with TRBJ2-5; TRBD2 aligns across 7 bases. J was trimmed by 5 bases and V by 0 bases; bases with no gene match: 6. The CDR3 spans 15 residues. CDR3 sequence reads: CASSLAGGRGETQYF. The CDR3 bases are TGTGCCAGCAGTTTAGCGGGAGGGCGGGGGGAGACCCAGTACTTC.

This clonotype was seen at least ten times. This chain connects TRBV5-1 to TRBJ1-1, with 8 bases that match TRBD1. J was trimmed by 3 bases and V by 4 bases; bases with no gene match: 5. The CDR3 sequence is 14 residues long. Germline CDR1 reads SGHRS; CDR2 reads YFSETQ. The CDR3 reads CASSADRGYTEAFF. Written as DNA, the CDR3 is TGCGCCAGCAGCGCTGACAGGGGCTACACTGAAGCTTTCTTT.

CDR3 nucleotides: TGTGCCAGCAGCTCTGCGCCTAGCCGTTACAATGAGCAGTTCTTC. It yields the protein CASSSAPSRYNEQFF. V and J are TRBV7-3 and TRBJ2-1; possibly TRBD2 for D (5 bases). The V gene's germline CDR1 is SGHTA and CDR2 FQGTGA. V was cut by 4 bases and J by 4 bases, with 14 bases left in between. The CDR3 has 15 amino acids. Based on the CDR3 plus reference TRBV7-3 and TRBJ2-1, the full variable domain is GAGVSQTPSNKVTEKGKYVELRCDPISGHTALYWYRQSLGQGPEFLIYFQGTGAADDSGLPNDRFFAVRPEGSVSTLKIQRTERGDSAVYLCASSSAPSRYNEQFFGPGTRLTVL.

This clonotype came up a few times. V is TRBV6-5 and J is TRBJ2-2; TRBD2 might be the D (5 bases). CDR1 and CDR2 (germline): MNHEY, SVGAGI. The V end was cut by 2 bases, the J end by 7 bases, with 11 bases between. This CDR3 has 14 amino acids. In DNA, the CDR3 is TGTGCCAGCAGTTACGGTGGAGGCGGCGGGGAGCTGTTTTTT. This gives the protein CASSYGGGGGELFF.

This clonotype has just one count. The chain employs TRBV24-1 and TRBJ2-4; D possibly corresponds to TRBD1 (6 bases). Trimming took 2 bases from V and 3 from J, leaving 10 bases between them. This CDR3 region has 15 residues. Germline V CDR1 and CDR2: KGHDR, SFDVKD. This chain's CDR3 is CATSDSGTSKNIQYF. CDR3 sequence (DNA): TGTGCCACCAGTGATTCCGGGACAAGCAAAAACATTCAGTACTTC.

CDR3 loop: CASSPGGPGAAQYF. The CDR3 nucleotides are TGTGCCAGCTCACCAGGCGGACCGGGGGCGGCGCAGTACTTC. This sequence joins TRBV18 and TRBJ2-7; D is perhaps TRBD1 or TRBD2 (6 bases each). This CDR3 is 14 amino acids long. Germline CDR1 is KGHSH and CDR2 is LQKENI. Between the trimmed V and J ends, which lost 2 bases and 9 bases, there was a span of 17 bases. The whole variable domain, remainder taken from reference TRBV18 and TRBJ2-7, is NAGVMQNPRHLVRRRGQEARLRCSPMKGHSHVYWYRQLPEEGLKFMVYLQKENIIDESGMPKERFSAEFPKEGPSILRIQQVVRGDSAAYFCASSPGGPGAAQYFGPGTRLTVT.

The chain recombines TRBV7-8 with TRBJ2-7; D is possibly TRBD1 (6 bases). Deletions cut 5 bases from V and 5 bases from J, with 16 bases between. Germline V gives CDR1 SGHVS, CDR2 FQNEAQ. There are 14 residues in the CDR3. The CDR3 coding sequence is TGTGCCAGCAGCCTTTCGACAGGTTGGGACGAGCAGTACTTC. This sequence encodes CASSLSTGWDEQYF.

This clonotype was picked up a small number of times. The chain recombines TRBV7-9 with TRBJ1-2, with a possible D match to TRBD1 (6 bases). V dropped 10 bases and J dropped 2 bases, with 11 bases sitting between them. The CDR3 runs to 12 residues. Germline V gives CDR1 SEHNR, CDR2 FQNEAQ (reference sequence). The CDR3 nucleotides read TGTGCCATCCTAGACAGGAACTATGGCTACACCTTC. It translates to CAILDRNYGYTF.

The chain couples TRBV13 to TRBJ2-7, with D perhaps being TRBD1 or TRBD2 (5 bases each). Germline V gene lookup returns CDR1 PRHDT and CDR2 FYEKMQ (reference sequence). V shed 2 bases and J shed 2 bases, with 10 bases lying between them. The CDR3 sequence is 14 residues long. The CDR3 is CASSLRDATYEQYF. The DNA for the CDR3 is TGTGCCAGCAGCTTACGGGACGCTACCTACGAGCAGTACTTC.